The 22 T cell receptor beta chains in this list originate from one sample, sequenced in a study of cytomegalovirus exposure and HLA in healthy donors. PCR employed 60 Vbeta and 13 Jbeta primers. Clones were read by immunoSEQ multiplex PCR, and TCRdb kept only the in-frame ones, dropping some. Its table records 50,000 to 60,000 clones. The sequenced sample consisted of PBMCs. Every receptor here comes from a woman between 50 and 59 years old in good health and CMV-seropositive.

V and J are TRBV6-5 and TRBJ2-2, with D possibly matching TRBD2 (5 bases). V was shortened by 7 bases and J by 2 bases, with 8 bases between the two germline ends. Germline CDR1 MNHEY, CDR2 SVGAGI. This CDR3 has 13 amino acids. The CDR3 here is CASKRANTGELFF. The CDR3 nucleotides read TGTGCCAGCAAGAGGGCTAACACCGGGGAGCTGTTTTTT.

The V and J genes are TRBV7-8 and TRBJ1-5; 9 bases agree with TRBD1. The CDR3 has 14 residues. J gave up 5 bases and V 3 bases, and 2 bases lay outside the gene matches. Germline lookup yields CDR1 SGHVS and CDR2 FQNEAQ. This CDR3 reads CASSFGQGHQPQHF. As DNA, the CDR3 is TGTGCCAGCAGCTTTGGACAGGGGCATCAGCCCCAGCATTTT.

This chain joins TRBV15 and TRBJ1-1; D unresolved. Trimming removed 0 bases at V and 0 bases at J, with 5 bases between. Looked up from germline, CDR1 is LNHNV and CDR2 is YYDKDF (reference sequence). The CDR3 runs to 14 residues. CDR3 sequence reads: CATSRDAVNTEAFF. In DNA form, the CDR3 reads TGTGCCACCAGCAGAGATGCAGTGAACACTGAAGCTTTCTTT.

The chain couples TRBV7-2 to TRBJ1-5, with D tentatively TRBD1 (6 bases). In germline, CDR1 is SGHTA, CDR2 FQGNSA. Deletions cut 4 bases from V and 7 bases from J, with 11 bases between. The CDR3 has 13 amino acids. The CDR3 region is CASSSQGEQPQHF. CDR3 sequence (DNA): TGTGCCAGCAGCTCACAGGGAGAGCAGCCCCAGCATTTT.

J is TRBJ2-1 and V is TRBV30, with a possible D match to TRBD1 (6 bases). The germline V gene encodes CDR1 GTSNPN and CDR2 SVGIG (reference sequence). Trimming cost V 3 bases and J 4 bases, with 10 bases left between them. CDR3 length: 13 amino acids. CDR3 DNA: TGTGCCTGGAGAGTGGACAGATACAATGAGCAGTTCTTC. Translation: CAWRVDRYNEQFF.

The chain combines TRBV30 with TRBJ2-3, with unresolved D. Germline values: CDR1 GTSNPN, CDR2 SVGIG (reference sequence). CDR3 length equals 12 residues. V was pared by 2 bases and J by 0 bases, with 3 bases between. CDR3 in amino acids: CAWSQSTDTQYF. CDR3 nucleotide sequence: TGTGCCTGGAGTCAGAGCACAGATACGCAGTATTTT. The variable domain in full, with the rest retrieved from reference TRBV30 and TRBJ2-3, is SQTIHQWPATLVQPVGSPLSLECTVEGTSNPNLYWYRQAAGRGLQLLFYSVGIGQISSEVPQNLSASRPQDRQFILSSKKLLLSDSGFYLCAWSQSTDTQYFGPGTRLTVL.

The rearrangement uses TRBV6-1 and TRBJ2-7, with D tentatively TRBD2 (5 bases). The V end was cut by 0 bases, the J end by 7 bases, with 25 bases between. Per the germline V gene, CDR1 is MNHNS and CDR2 is SASEGT. CDR3 length: 18 residues. CDR3 coding DNA: TGTGCCAGCAGTGAAGCGAGGGCCCGGGCCACTGCCATGGGAGAGCAGTACTTC. It is translated as CASSEARARATAMGEQYF.

V usage is TRBV6-1 and J usage is TRBJ1-6; D possibly corresponds to TRBD1 (6 bases). The CDR3 is 14 residues long. The V gene's germline CDR1 is MNHNS and CDR2 SASEGT. V lost 7 bases and J lost 6, with 13 bases in between. The DNA of the CDR3 is TGTGCCAGCAAACTGGACAGCCTTAATTCACCCCTCCACTTT. This sequence encodes CASKLDSLNSPLHF.

The chain recombines TRBV29-1 with TRBJ1-1; a possible D gene is TRBD1 (6 bases). CDR1 is SQVTM, CDR2 ANQGSEA, per germline. The CDR3 consists of 14 residues. V was cut by 3 bases and J by 6 bases, with 17 bases left in between. DNA of the CDR3: TGCAGCGTTGAGGTTCTACAGGGTTTGGCTGAAGCTTTCTTT. Its protein product is CSVEVLQGLAEAFF.

The chain employs TRBV5-1 and TRBJ1-1; D might be TRBD1 (5 bases). Germline assignment: CDR1 SGHRS and CDR2 YFSETQ. The CDR3 sequence is 14 residues long. V was trimmed by 1 base and J by 0 bases, leaving 7 bases between them. DNA for the CDR3: TGCGCCAGCAGCTTGTGGGGCATGAACACTGAAGCTTTCTTT. This gives the protein CASSLWGMNTEAFF.

This chain links TRBV5-1 with TRBJ2-5; maybe TRBD2 (6 bases). The CDR3 length is 15 residues. Germline-derived CDR1 and CDR2 are SGHRS and YFSETQ. V lost 1 base, J lost 2 bases, and 12 bases lay in between. In nucleotides, the CDR3 is TGCGCCAGCAGCTTGTCGGGGGAGGATCAAGAGACCCAGTACTTC. It is translated as CASSLSGEDQETQYF.

CDR3 sequence reads: CASSIRGGDYNEQFF. The CDR3 DNA is TGTGCCAGTAGTATACGAGGGGGGGACTACAATGAGCAGTTCTTC. This chain uses TRBV19 with TRBJ2-1; a possible D gene is TRBD2 (7 bases). The CDR3 is made up of 15 amino acids. The V and J ends lost 2 bases and 3 bases respectively, with 11 bases between them. The V gene's germline CDR1 is LNHDA and CDR2 SQIVND (reference sequence).

The chain carries TRBV7-2 and TRBJ2-1; 7 bases are a match to TRBD2. CDR1 SGHTA and CDR2 FQGNSA come from the germline V gene. This CDR3 has 14 amino acids. Trimming cost V 6 bases and J 8 bases; bases outside gene matches: 10. The CDR3 DNA reads TGTGCCAGCAGGCTTAGTGGGGGGAGGGATGAGCAGTTCTTC. Encoded protein: CASRLSGGRDEQFF.

The rearrangement uses TRBV7-2 and TRBJ2-1, with a weak D call TRBD2 (6 bases). Germline-derived CDR1 and CDR2 are SGHTA and FQGNSA. The CDR3 covers 14 residues. The V end lost 4 bases, the J end lost 7 bases, and 14 bases lay between the germline ends. CDR3 residues: CASSYRDGGNEQFF. Here the CDR3 DNA reads TGTGCCAGCAGCTACCGGGACGGAGGGAATGAGCAGTTCTTC.

This chain uses TRBV11-2 with TRBJ1-2; TRBD1 agrees at 7 bases. This CDR3 spans 15 amino acids. Per germline, CDR1 SGHAT and CDR2 FQNNGV. The junction had 7 bases not matched to a gene; V was cut back by 2 bases and J by 4 bases. This chain's CDR3 is CASSLTDRVSYGYTF. CDR3 nucleotide sequence: TGTGCCAGCAGCTTAACTGACAGGGTGAGCTATGGCTACACCTTC.

This chain uses TRBV6-5 with TRBJ2-2; maybe TRBD1 (5 bases). With 0 bases removed from V and 5 bases from J, the gap between germline ends came to 13 bases. Germline CDR1 MNHEY, CDR2 SVGAGI. The CDR3 spans 16 residues. CDR3 sequence: CASSYSTSQGTGELFF. The CDR3 nucleotides are TGTGCCAGCAGTTACTCGACATCGCAGGGTACCGGGGAGCTGTTTTTT.

This chain links TRBV6-1 with TRBJ1-5; 9 bases line up with TRBD1. CDR1 MNHNS and CDR2 SASEGT come from the germline V gene. The CDR3 consists of 14 residues. V shed 6 bases, J shed 3 bases, and the junction held 3 bases outside the gene matches. The CDR3 nucleotides are TGTGCCAGCAGACAGGGGGCTGACAATCAGCCCCAGCATTTT. This gives the protein CASRQGADNQPQHF.

The rearrangement links TRBV6-5 to TRBJ2-2, with unresolved D. The CDR3 spans 11 residues. Looked up from germline, CDR1 is MNHEY and CDR2 is SVGAGI. Between the trimmed V and J ends, which lost 5 bases and 8 bases, there was a span of 6 bases. This CDR3 reads CASSSLGELFF. CDR3 DNA: TGTGCCAGCAGTAGCCTGGGGGAGCTGTTTTTT.

The J gene is TRBJ2-1, the V gene TRBV9; D possibly corresponds to TRBD2 (6 bases). This CDR3 is 15 amino acids long. V lost 3 bases and J lost 6, with 16 bases in between. The germline gives CDR1 SGDLS, CDR2 YYNGEE. The CDR3 nucleotides read TGTGCCAGCAGCGAGTTGGGAGGCCAGGGCAATGAGCAGTTCTTC. Protein product: CASSELGGQGNEQFF.

The CDR3 DNA reads TGTGCCAGCAGTGGACTAGCGGGGGGCGCAGCCGTAGTCACAGATACGCAGTATTTT. Amino acid sequence: CASSGLAGGAAVVTDTQYF. The V gene is TRBV7-9, the J gene TRBJ2-3; 14 bases agree with TRBD2. The CDR3 is 19 residues long. Per the germline V gene, CDR1 is SEHNR and CDR2 is FQNEAQ (reference sequence). J gave up 2 bases and V 6 bases, and 13 bases lay outside the gene matches.

The rearrangement uses TRBV5-1 and TRBJ2-2; TRBD1 agrees at 7 bases. This CDR3 contains 16 residues. Germline-derived CDR1 and CDR2 are SGHRS and YFSETQ. J was trimmed by 6 bases and V by 0 bases; bases with no gene match: 8. CDR3 nucleotide sequence: TGCGCCAGCAGCTTGGTAGGGGGCGCGATGGCCGGGGAGCTGTTTTTT. Translating it yields CASSLVGGAMAGELFF.

This rearrangement joins TRBV27 to TRBJ2-2, with 7 bases that match TRBD2. This CDR3 comprises 16 residues. V shed 2 bases, J shed 4 bases, and the junction held 7 bases outside the gene matches. In germline, CDR1 is MNHEY, CDR2 SMNVEV (reference sequence). DNA for the CDR3: TGTGCCAGCAGTTTACAGGGAGGGACTGCCACCGGGGAGCTGTTTTTT. Residues: CASSLQGGTATGELFF.